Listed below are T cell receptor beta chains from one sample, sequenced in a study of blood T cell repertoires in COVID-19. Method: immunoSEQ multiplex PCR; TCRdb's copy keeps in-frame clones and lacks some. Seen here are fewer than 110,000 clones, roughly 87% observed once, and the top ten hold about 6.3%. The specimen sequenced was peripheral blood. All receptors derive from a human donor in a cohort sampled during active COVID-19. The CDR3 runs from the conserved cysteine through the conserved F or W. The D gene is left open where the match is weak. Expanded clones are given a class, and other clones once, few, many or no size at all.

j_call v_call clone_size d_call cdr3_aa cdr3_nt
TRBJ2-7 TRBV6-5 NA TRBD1 CASSYSYRQGTYEQYF TGTGCCAGCAGTTACTCTTACAGACAGGGGACCTACGAGCAGTACTTC
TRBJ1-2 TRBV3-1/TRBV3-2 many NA CASSLERRVQGYTF TGTGCCAGCAGCCTAGAAAGGAGGGTGCAGGGCTACACCTTC
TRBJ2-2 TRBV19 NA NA CASSIFGDSWAGELFF TGTGCCAGTAGTATCTTTGGCGACTCCTGGGCCGGGGAGCTGTTTTTT
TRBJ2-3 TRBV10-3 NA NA CAISTGSGDTQYF TGTGCCATCAGTACGGGATCCGGAGATACGCAGTATTTT
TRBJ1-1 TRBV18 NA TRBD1 CASSPSPGQRAEAFF TGTGCCAGCTCACCATCACCGGGACAGAGGGCTGAAGCTTTCTTT
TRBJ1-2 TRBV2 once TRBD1 CASNPTGNYGYTF TGTGCCAGCAACCCGACAGGGAACTATGGCTACACCTTC
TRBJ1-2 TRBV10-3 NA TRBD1 CAISEAGGSYGYTF TGTGCCATCAGTGAAGCAGGGGGCAGCTATGGCTACACCTTC
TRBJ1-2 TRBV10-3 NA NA CAISAGRGDYGYTF TGTGCCATCAGTGCCGGACGGGGGGACTATGGCTACACCTTC
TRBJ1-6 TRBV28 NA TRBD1 CASSLRGTEVGSYNSPLHF TGTGCCAGCAGTTTAAGGGGGACAGAAGTGGGTTCCTATAATTCACCCCTCCACTTT
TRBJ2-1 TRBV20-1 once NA CSVAEHNEQFF TGCAGTGTTGCGGAGCACAATGAGCAGTTCTTC
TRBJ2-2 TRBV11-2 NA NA CASSPWDSHTGELFF TGTGCCAGCAGCCCCTGGGACTCCCACACCGGGGAGCTGTTTTTT